This entry concerns a single T cell receptor beta chain. Authors' analysis steps: Amplified reference gene primers provided the basis for estimating nucleated cell counts. Repertoires were generated with immunoSEQ multiplex PCR, while TCRdb's copy carries only in-frame clones and drops some. The DNA was the basis for D and trimming; V, J and clone size are from that table. The data contain approximately 44,000 clones, roughly 88% of them singletons. The length of the CDR3 is 14 residues. J gave up 8 bases and V 4 bases, and 9 bases lay outside the gene matches. Germline lookup yields CDR1 SGHRS and CDR2 YFSETQ. The data originate from a study of blood T cell repertoires in COVID-19.

J is TRBJ2-1 and V is TRBV5-1; the match to TRBD1 covers 7 bases. The source is a man in his fifties or sixties with active COVID-19. Sequencing input: peripheral blood. The CDR3 is CASSPNDRVYEQFF. The CDR3 bases are TGCGCCAGCAGCCCGAACGACAGGGTCTATGAGCAGTTCTTC.